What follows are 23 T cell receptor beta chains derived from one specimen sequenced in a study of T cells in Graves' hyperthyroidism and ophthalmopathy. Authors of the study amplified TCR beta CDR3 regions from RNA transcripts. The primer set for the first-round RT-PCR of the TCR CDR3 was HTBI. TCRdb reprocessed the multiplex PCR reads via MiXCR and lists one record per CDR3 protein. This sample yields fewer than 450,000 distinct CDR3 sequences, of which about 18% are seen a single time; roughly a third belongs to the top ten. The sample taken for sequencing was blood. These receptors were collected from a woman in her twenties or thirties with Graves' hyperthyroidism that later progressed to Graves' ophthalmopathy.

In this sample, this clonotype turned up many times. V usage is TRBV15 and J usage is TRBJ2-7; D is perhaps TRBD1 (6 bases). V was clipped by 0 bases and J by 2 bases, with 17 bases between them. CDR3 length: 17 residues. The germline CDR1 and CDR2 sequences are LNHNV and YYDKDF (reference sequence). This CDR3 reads CATSRDLGHTTAYEQYF. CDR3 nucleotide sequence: TGTGCCACCAGCAGAGACCTGGGACATACTACGGCCTACGAGCAGTACTTC. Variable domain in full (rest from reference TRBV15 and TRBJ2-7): DAMVIQNPRYQVTQFGKPVTLSCSQTLNHNVMYWYQQKSSQAPKLLFHYYDKDFNNEADTPDNFQSRRPNTSFCFLDIRSPGLGDTAMYLCATSRDLGHTTAYEQYFGPGTRLTVT.

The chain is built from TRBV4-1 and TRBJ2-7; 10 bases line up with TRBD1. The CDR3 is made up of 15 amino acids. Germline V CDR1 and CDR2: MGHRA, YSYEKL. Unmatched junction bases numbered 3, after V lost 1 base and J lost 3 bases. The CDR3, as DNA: TGCGCCAGCAGCCAAGTTGGGACAGGGGACTACGAGCAGTACTTC. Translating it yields CASSQVGTGDYEQYF.

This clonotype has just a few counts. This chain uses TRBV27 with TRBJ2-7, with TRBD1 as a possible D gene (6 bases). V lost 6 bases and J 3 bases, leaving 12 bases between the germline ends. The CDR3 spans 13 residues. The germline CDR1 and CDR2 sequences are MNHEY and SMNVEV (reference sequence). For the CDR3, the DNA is TGTGCCAGCAGCCCTGGACAGAACTACGAGCAGTACTTC. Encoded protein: CASSPGQNYEQYF.

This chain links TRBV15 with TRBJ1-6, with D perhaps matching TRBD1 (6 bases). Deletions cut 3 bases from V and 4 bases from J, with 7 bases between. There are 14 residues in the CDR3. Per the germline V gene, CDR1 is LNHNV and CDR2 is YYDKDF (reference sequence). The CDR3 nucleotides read TGTGCCACCAGCAGTGGACAGTATAATTCACCCCTCCACTTT. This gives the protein CATSSGQYNSPLHF.

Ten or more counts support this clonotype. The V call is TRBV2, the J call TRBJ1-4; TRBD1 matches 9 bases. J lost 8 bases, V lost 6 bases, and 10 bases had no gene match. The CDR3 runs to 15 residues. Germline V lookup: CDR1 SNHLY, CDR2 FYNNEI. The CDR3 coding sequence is TGTGCCAGCAGGAGAAGGACAGGGGAGGGCGAAAAACTGTTTTTT. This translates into CASRRRTGEGEKLFF.

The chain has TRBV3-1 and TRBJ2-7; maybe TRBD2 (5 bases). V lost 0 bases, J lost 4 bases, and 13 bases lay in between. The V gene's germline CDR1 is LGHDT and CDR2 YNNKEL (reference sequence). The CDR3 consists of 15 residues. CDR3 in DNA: TGTGCCAGCAGCCAAGATCCCCTCGGGGTTTACGAGCAGTACTTC. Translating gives CASSQDPLGVYEQYF.

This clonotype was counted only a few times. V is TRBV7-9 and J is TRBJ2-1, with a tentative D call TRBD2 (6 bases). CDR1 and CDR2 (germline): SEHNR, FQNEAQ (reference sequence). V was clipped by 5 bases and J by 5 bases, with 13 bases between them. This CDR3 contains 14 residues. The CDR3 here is CASSMGGMNNEQFF. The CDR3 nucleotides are TGTGCCAGCAGCATGGGGGGTATGAACAATGAGCAGTTCTTC.

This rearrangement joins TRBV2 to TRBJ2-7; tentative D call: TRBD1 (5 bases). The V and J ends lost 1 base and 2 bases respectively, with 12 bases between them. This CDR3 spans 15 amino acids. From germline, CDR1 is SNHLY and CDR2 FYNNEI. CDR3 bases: TGTGCCAGCAGTGAAGAGGGGTTAGGGCCCTACGAGCAGTACGTC. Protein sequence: CASSEEGLGPYEQYV.

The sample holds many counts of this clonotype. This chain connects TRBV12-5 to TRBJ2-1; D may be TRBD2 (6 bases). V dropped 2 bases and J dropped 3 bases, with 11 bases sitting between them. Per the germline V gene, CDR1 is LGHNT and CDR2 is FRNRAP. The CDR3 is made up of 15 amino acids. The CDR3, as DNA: TGTGCTAGTGGTTTGTATGGGGGGTTCTACAATGAGCAGTTCTTC. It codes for CASGLYGGFYNEQFF.

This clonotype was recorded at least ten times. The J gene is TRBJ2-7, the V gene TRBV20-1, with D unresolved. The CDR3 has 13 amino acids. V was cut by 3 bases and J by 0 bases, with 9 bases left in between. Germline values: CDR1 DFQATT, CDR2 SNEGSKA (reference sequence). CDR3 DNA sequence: TGCAGTGCTAGCTCCGGAGACTCCTACGAGCAGTACTTC. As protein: CSASSGDSYEQYF.

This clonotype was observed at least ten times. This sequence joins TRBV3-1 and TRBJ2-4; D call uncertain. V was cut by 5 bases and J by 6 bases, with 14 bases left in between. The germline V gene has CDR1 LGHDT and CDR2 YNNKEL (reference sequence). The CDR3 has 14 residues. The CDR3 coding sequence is TGTGCCAGCAGCGAAGGACGGTTCTTAAACATTCAGTACTTC. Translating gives CASSEGRFLNIQYF. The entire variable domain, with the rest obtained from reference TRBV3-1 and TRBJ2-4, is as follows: DTAVSQTPKYLVTQMGNDKSIKCEQNLGHDTMYWYKQDSKKFLKIMFSYNNKELIINETVPNRFSPKSPDKAHLNLHINSLELGDSAVYFCASSEGRFLNIQYFGAGTRLSVL.

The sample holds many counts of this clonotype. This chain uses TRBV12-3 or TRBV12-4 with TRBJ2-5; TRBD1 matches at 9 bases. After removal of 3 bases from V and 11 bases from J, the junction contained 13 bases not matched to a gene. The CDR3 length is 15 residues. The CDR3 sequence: CASSLTWDREEGQYF. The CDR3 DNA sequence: TGTGCCAGCAGTTTGACATGGGACAGGGAAGAGGGGCAGTACTTC.

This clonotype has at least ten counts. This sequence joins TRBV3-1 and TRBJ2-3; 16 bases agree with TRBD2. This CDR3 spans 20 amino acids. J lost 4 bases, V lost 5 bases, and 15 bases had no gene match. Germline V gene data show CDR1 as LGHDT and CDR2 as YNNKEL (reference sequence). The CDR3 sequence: CASSGLGLAGGLLASDTQYF. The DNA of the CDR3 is TGTGCCAGCAGCGGACTGGGACTAGCGGGAGGGCTGCTTGCCTCAGATACGCAGTATTTT.

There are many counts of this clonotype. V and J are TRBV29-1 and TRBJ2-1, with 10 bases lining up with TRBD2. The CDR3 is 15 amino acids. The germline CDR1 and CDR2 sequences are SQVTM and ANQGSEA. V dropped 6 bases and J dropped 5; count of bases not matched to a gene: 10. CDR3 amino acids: CSVGHHLAGDNEQFF. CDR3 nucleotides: TGCAGCGTCGGCCATCATCTAGCGGGAGACAATGAGCAGTTCTTC.

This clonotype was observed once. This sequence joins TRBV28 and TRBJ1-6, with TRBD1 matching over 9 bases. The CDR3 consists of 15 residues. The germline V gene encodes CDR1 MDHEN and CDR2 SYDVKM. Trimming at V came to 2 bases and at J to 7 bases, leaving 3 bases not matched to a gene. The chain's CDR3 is CASSLQQGANSPLHF. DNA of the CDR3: TGTGCCAGCAGTTTACAACAGGGGGCCAATTCACCCCTCCACTTT.

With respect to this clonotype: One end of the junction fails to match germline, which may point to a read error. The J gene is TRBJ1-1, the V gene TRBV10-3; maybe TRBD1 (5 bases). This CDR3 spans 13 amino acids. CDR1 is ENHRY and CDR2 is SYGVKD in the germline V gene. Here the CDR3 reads CAINEGRNTEAFF. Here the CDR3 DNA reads TGTGCCATCAATGAGGGGCGGAACACTGAAGCTTTCTTT.

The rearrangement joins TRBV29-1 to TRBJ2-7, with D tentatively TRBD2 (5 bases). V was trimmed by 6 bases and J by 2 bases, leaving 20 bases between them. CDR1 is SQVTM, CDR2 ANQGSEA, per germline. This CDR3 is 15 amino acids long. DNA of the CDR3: TGCAGCGTAAAGCTAGCAACGGGTATTACCTACGAGCAGTACTTC. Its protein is CSVKLATGITYEQYF.

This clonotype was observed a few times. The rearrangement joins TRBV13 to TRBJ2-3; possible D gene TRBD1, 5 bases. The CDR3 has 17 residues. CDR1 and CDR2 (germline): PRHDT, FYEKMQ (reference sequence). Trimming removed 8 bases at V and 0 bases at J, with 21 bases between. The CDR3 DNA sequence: TGTGCCAGCGGCTCCGAGAATAAGGGGCGGAGCACAGATACGCAGTATTTT. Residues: CASGSENKGRSTDTQYF.

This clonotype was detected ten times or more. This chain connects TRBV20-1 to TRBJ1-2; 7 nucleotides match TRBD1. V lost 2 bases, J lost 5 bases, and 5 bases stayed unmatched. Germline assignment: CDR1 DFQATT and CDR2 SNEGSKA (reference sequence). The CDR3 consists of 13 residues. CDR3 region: CSARKGAEYGYTF. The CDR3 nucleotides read TGCAGTGCTAGAAAGGGGGCCGAATATGGCTACACCTTC.

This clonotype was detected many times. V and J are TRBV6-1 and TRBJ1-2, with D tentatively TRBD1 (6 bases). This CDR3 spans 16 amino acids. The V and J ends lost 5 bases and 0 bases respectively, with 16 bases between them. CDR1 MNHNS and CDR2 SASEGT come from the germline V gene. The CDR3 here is CASSYTGRDTNYGYTF. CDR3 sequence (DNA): TGTGCCAGCAGTTATACCGGCAGGGACACTAACTATGGCTACACCTTC.

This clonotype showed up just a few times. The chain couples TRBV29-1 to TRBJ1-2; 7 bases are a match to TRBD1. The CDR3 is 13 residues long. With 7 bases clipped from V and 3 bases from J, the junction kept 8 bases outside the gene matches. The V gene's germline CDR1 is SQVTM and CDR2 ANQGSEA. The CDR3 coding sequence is TGCAGCGCCTTCGACAGGGAGGACTATGGCTACACCTTC. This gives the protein CSAFDREDYGYTF.

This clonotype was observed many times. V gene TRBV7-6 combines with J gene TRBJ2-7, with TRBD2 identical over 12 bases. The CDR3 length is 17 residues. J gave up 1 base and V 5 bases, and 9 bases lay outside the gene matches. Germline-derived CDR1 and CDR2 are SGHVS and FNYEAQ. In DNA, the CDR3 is TGTGCCAGCAGCGAGACTAGCGGGGGCCCAGCGTCCTACGAGCAGTACTTC. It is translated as CASSETSGGPASYEQYF.

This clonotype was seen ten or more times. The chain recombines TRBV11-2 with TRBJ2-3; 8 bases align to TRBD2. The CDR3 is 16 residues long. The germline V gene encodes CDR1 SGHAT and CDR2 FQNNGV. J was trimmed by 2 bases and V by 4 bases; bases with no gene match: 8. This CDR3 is CASSWPAGVNTDTQYF. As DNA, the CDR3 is TGTGCCAGCAGCTGGCCAGCGGGGGTCAACACAGATACGCAGTATTTT.